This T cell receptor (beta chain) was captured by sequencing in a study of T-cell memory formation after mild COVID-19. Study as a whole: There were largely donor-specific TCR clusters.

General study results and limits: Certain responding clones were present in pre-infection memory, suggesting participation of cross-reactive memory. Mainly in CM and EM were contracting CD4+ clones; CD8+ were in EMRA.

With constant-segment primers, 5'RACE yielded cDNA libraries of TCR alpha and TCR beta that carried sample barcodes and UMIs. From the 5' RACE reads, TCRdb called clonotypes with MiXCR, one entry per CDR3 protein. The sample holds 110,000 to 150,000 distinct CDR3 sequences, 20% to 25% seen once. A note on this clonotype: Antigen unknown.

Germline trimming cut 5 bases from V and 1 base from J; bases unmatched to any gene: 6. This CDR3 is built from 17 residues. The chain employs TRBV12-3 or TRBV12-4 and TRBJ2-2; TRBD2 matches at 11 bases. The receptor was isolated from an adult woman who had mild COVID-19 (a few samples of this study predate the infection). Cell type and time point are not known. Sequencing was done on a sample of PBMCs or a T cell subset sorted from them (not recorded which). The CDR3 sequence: CASSTPGLAENTGELFF. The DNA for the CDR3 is TGTGCCAGCAGTACTCCGGGACTAGCGGAGAACACCGGGGAGCTGTTTTTT.